This T cell receptor (beta chain) came from a study of preoperative IRX-2 immunotherapy in early breast cancer. The protocol was immunoSEQ multiplex PCR, while the TCRdb copy is restricted to in-frame clones and leaves out a portion. The table records 55,000 to 70,000 clones, around 94% of them present only once. Treatment denoted: preoperative locoregional IRX-2 cytokine immunotherapy. Samples came from a phase Ib trial of preoperative locoregional IRX-2 cytokine immunotherapy. This material was obtained from a patient treated with IRX-2 immunotherapy. This clonotype originated in a human donor with breast cancer.

The CDR3 loop reads CASSLGFRAGEGTQYF. The CDR3 nucleotides read TGTGCCAGCAGCTTGGGTTTTCGGGCGGGTGAAGGTACGCAGTATTTT. The chain has TRBV7-2 and TRBJ2-3, with D perhaps matching TRBD2 (5 bases). V lost 3 bases to trimming and J lost 8 bases, with 21 bases between them. Per germline, CDR1 SGHTA and CDR2 FQGNSA. The CDR3 has 16 amino acids. The complete variable domain, with remaining parts taken from reference TRBV7-2 and TRBJ2-3, reads GAGVSQSPSNKVTEKGKDVELRCDPISGHTALYWYRQSLGQGLEFLIYFQGNSAPDKSGLPSDRFSAERTGGSVSTLTIQRTQQEDSAVYLCASSLGFRAGEGTQYFGPGTRLTVL.